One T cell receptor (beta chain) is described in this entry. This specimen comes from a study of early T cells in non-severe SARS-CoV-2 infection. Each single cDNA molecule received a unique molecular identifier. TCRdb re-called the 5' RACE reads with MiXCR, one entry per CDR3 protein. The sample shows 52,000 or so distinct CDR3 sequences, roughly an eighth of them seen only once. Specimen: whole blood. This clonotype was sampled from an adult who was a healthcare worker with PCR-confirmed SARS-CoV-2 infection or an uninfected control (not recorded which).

In DNA form, the CDR3 reads TGCGCCAGCACCCCCTTATTTGGACAGGGCTACAATGAGCAGTTCTTC. Translation gives CASTPLFGQGYNEQFF. The J gene is TRBJ2-1, the V gene TRBV5-1, with 8 bases that match TRBD1. Germline CDR1 reads SGHRS; CDR2 reads YFSETQ. After removal of 6 bases from V and 3 bases from J, the junction contained 11 bases not matched to a gene. The CDR3 is made up of 16 amino acids.